These 9 T cell receptor beta chains came from one sample sequenced in a study of T-cell reconstitution after alpha-beta-depleted transplantation in children. Broader study findings: One year post-transplant, T-cell counts and diversity were largely derived from T cells produced anew.

The antigens these receptors bind are not known. Unique molecular identifiers were incorporated into the prepared TCRbeta library. One entry per CDR3 protein results from TCRdb running MiXCR on the PCR reads. This sample has 250,000 to 300,000 distinct CDR3 sequences, with around 7.3% found just once. The sequences come from peripheral blood, collected 360 days after TCRalphabeta/CD19-depleted stem cell transplant. The receptors were sampled from a female patient aged 2-15 years who had a stem cell transplant for Fanconi anemia, so the T cells may come from the graft donor.

This rearrangement joins TRBV15 to TRBJ2-6; D is unclear. The CDR3 is 15 residues long. Germline-derived CDR1 and CDR2 are LNHNV and YYDKDF (reference sequence). V was pared by 0 bases and J by 1 base, with 4 bases between. The CDR3 here is CATSREGSGANVLTF. CDR3 bases: TGTGCCACCAGCAGAGAGGGATCTGGGGCCAACGTCCTGACTTTC. Combining the CDR3 with reference TRBV15 and TRBJ2-6 gives the whole variable domain DAMVIQNPRYQVTQFGKPVTLSCSQTLNHNVMYWYQQKSSQAPKLLFHYYDKDFNNEADTPDNFQSRRPNTSFCFLDIRSPGLGDTAMYLCATSREGSGANVLTFGAGSRLTVL.

This clonotype has ten or more counts. The rearrangement uses TRBV7-3 and TRBJ2-1, with 10 nucleotides matching TRBD1. The ends lost 5 bases at V and 4 bases at J; junction bases unmatched: 5. Germline-derived CDR1 and CDR2 are SGHTA and FQGTGA. The CDR3 covers 15 residues. This CDR3 is CASSLGTGVYNEQFF. In nucleotides, the CDR3 is TGTGCCAGCAGCCTCGGGACAGGGGTATACAATGAGCAGTTCTTC.

The chain employs TRBV20-1 and TRBJ2-7; TRBD2 matches at 7 bases. The junction had 12 bases not matched to a gene; V was cut back by 0 bases and J by 4 bases. This CDR3 is built from 16 residues. The germline gives CDR1 DFQATT, CDR2 SNEGSKA (reference sequence). Here the CDR3 reads CSARDRTPRELYEQYF. The CDR3 DNA reads as TGCAGTGCTAGAGATCGAACCCCGCGGGAGCTTTACGAGCAGTACTTC.

This clonotype was seen at least ten times. This sequence joins TRBV4-2 and TRBJ2-5, with TRBD2 matching over 10 bases. The CDR3 spans 15 residues. V trimming: 7 bases; J trimming: 1 base; junction bases outside the gene matches: 6. Germline CDR1 and CDR2: LGHNA and YNFKEQ. The CDR3 loop is CASKSASGGQETQYF. DNA of the CDR3: TGTGCCAGCAAATCCGCTAGCGGGGGCCAAGAGACCCAGTACTTC.

This clonotype was detected many times. The chain employs TRBV5-1 and TRBJ2-3; D might be TRBD1 or TRBD2, each matching 5 bases. Germline V gene sequence: CDR1 SGHRS, CDR2 YFSETQ. The CDR3 runs 15 residues. The ends were cut back, 3 bases at V and 3 bases at J, with 14 bases in the middle. The CDR3 DNA sequence: TGCGCCAGCAGCTGGGACCAACGGGGAACAGATACGCAGTATTTT. Translated: CASSWDQRGTDTQYF.

This clonotype was seen at least ten times. The chain recombines TRBV10-3 with TRBJ2-1; 12 bases line up with TRBD2. Germline V gene data show CDR1 as ENHRY and CDR2 as SYGVKD. CDR3 size: 16 residues. The J segment lost 0 bases and the V segment lost 7 bases, leaving 4 bases of the junction unmatched. The CDR3 DNA sequence: TGTGCCATCACCCAACTAGCGGGGGGCTCCTACAATGAGCAGTTCTTC. This sequence encodes CAITQLAGGSYNEQFF.

The table lists this clonotype with many counts. V and J are TRBV4-3 and TRBJ2-3, with D tentatively TRBD2 (5 bases). V gave up 4 bases and J gave up 3 bases, with 14 bases separating them. The CDR3 has 15 amino acids. Germline V lookup: CDR1 LGHNA, CDR2 YSLEER. CDR3 sequence: CASSPGVWRTDTQYF. The CDR3 DNA reads TGCGCCAGCAGCCCTGGGGTATGGAGGACAGATACGCAGTATTTT.

There are a few counts of this clonotype. This chain uses TRBV4-2 with TRBJ1-2; D is unclear. Germline-derived CDR1 and CDR2 are LGHNA and YNFKEQ. Trimming removed 4 bases from V and 0 bases from J, with 15 bases in between. This CDR3 comprises 16 residues. CDR3: CASSPTVAKTNYGYTF. The CDR3 DNA reads as TGTGCCAGCAGCCCCACGGTGGCTAAGACTAACTATGGCTACACCTTC.

This clonotype appeared many times. The gene calls are TRBV7-9 and TRBJ2-3; D gene unclear. CDR1 and CDR2 from the germline V gene are SEHNR and FQNEAQ (reference sequence). The V end was cut by 3 bases, the J end by 1 base, with 8 bases between. This CDR3 has 14 amino acids. The CDR3 region is CASSFLSRTDTQYF. The CDR3 region has the DNA TGTGCCAGCAGCTTCTTGTCGCGCACAGATACGCAGTATTTT.